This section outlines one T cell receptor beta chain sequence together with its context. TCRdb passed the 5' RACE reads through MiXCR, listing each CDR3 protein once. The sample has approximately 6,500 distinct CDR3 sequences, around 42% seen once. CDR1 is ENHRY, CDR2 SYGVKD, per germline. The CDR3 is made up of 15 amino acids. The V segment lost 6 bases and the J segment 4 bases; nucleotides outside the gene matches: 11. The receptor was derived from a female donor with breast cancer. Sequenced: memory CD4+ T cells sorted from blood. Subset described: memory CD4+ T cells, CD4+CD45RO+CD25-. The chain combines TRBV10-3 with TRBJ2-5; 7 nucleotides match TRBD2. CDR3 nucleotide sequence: TGTGCCATCAGCCCAGTGAGTGGGGGGGGAGAGACCCAGTACTTC. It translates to CAISPVSGGGETQYF.